What follows describes a single TCR beta chain. This entry is derived from a study of OX40 agonist ivuxolimab in advanced cancers. Overall study: At just under 85% male, the cohort had a mean age of 60 years, ranging from about 20 to 80. The study reported partial responses in three patients: one hepatocellular carcinoma, two cutaneous melanoma. Previous treatment with anti-PD-1, anti-PD-L1 or anti-CTLA-4 therapy was allowed; more than 35% had received some.

Peripheral blood came from all dose cohorts at three timepoints. Assay used: immunoSEQ multiplex PCR; TCRdb lists only in-frame clones, some missing. Of approximately 68,000 clones in the sample, roughly 90% were seen once. The V gene's germline CDR1 is LNHNV and CDR2 YYDKDF (reference sequence). The CDR3 has 15 amino acids. The V gene end was trimmed by 4 bases and the J gene end by 0 bases; junction bases not matched to a gene: 4. The sequences come from CD4+ or CD8+ T cells sorted from blood, collected in a trial of the OX40 agonist ivuxolimab. The clonotype was recovered from an adult with an advanced solid tumor such as melanoma, head and neck, liver or kidney cancer. The chain recombines TRBV15 with TRBJ1-1; 8 nucleotides agree with TRBD1. CDR3 region: CATSIETGVNTEAFF. DNA of the CDR3: TGTGCCACCAGCATCGAGACAGGGGTGAACACTGAAGCTTTCTTT.